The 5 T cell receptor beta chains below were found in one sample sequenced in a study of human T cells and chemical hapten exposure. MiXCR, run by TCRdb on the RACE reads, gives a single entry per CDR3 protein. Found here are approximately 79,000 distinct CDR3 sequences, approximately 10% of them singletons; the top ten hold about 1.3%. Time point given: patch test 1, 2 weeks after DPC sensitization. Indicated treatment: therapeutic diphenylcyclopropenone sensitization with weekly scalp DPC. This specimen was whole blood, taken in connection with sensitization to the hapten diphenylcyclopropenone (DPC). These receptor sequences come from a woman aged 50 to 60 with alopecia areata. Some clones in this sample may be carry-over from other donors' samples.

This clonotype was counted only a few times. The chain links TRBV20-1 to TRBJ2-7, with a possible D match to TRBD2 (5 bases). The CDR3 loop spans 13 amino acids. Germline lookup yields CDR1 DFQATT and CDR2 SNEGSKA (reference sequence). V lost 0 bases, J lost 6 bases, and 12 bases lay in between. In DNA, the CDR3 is TGCAGTGCTAGAGATGGAGGCCTCCCCGAGCAGTACTTC. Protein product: CSARDGGLPEQYF.

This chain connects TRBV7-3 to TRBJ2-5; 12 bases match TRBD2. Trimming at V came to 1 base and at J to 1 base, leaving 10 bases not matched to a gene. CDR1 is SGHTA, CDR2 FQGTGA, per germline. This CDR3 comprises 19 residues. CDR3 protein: CASSLMATSGSRSQETQYF. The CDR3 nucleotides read TGTGCCAGCAGCTTAATGGCGACTAGCGGGAGTCGGAGCCAAGAGACCCAGTACTTC.

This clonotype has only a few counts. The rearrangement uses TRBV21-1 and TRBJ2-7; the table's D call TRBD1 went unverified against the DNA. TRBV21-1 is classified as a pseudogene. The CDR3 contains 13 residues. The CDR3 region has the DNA TGTGCCAGTTGGGGGACAGGCCTTCTCGAGCAGTACTTC. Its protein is CASWGTGLLEQYF.

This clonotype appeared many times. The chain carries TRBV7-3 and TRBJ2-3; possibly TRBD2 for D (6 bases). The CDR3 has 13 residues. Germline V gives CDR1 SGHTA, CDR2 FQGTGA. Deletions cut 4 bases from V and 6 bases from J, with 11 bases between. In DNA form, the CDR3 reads TGTGCCAGCAGCTCTGGAGGGCGGGATACGCAGTATTTT. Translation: CASSSGGRDTQYF.

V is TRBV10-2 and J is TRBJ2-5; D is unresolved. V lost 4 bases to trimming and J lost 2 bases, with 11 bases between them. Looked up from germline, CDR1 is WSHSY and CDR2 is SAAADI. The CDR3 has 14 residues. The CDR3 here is CASSVAGTQETQYF. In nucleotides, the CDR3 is TGCGCCAGCAGTGTGGCAGGAACTCAAGAGACCCAGTACTTC.